The TCR beta chain under discussion was sequenced for a study of multiple sclerosis patients with progressive multifocal leukoencephalopathy. Time point indicated: roughly 12 months of natalizumab therapy. T1 and T2 blood were collected at 6 and 12 months of natalizumab. The length of the CDR3 is 16 residues. The V and J ends lost 2 bases and 5 bases, in that order; junction bases with no gene match: 10. The germline CDR1 and CDR2 sequences are MNHNS and SASEGT. In the case of this clone: Its target is unknown.

Study-wide results and caveats: Before and during natalizumab, the clones expanded at PML already existed. Most PML patients had lower entropy, suggesting less diverse TRB repertoires.

The repertoire was sequenced with immunoSEQ multiplex PCR; TCRdb's copy has only in-frame clones and lacks some. The profile shows 25,000 to 30,000 clones, 90% of them singletons. This chain uses TRBV6-1 with TRBJ1-2; TRBD1 agrees at 8 bases. The sequencing here drew on PBMCs, taken from a patient treated with natalizumab. The TCR sequence derives from a human donor with multiple sclerosis. The DNA for the CDR3 is TGTGCCAGCAGTGAACCGAGGACAGGGTGGACGTATGGCTACACCTTC. Amino acids: CASSEPRTGWTYGYTF.